This is a list of T cell receptor beta chains from one sample in a study of blood T cell repertoires in COVID-19. Data came from immunoSEQ multiplex PCR; TCRdb stores just in-frame clones and leaves some out. The sample carries 95,000 to 100,000 clones, around 85% recorded once. Sequenced: peripheral blood. The receptor source for this set is a woman in her 70s with active or convalescent COVID-19. The CDR3 runs from the conserved cysteine through the conserved F or W. Fields, in order: D gene, J gene, V gene, clone size, CDR3 protein, CDR3 DNA. D genes are given only for firm matches. Not every row has a clone size; where given, it reads once, few, many or a size class.

d_gene: .; j_gene: TRBJ2-1; v_gene: TRBV6-5; abundance: once; CDR3aa: CASSRLDNEQFF; CDR3nt: TGTGCCAGCAGCCGACTCGACAATGAGCAGTTCTTC
d_gene: TRBD1; j_gene: TRBJ1-3; v_gene: TRBV11-2; abundance: .; CDR3aa: CASSPTGEAGNTIYF; CDR3nt: TGTGCCAGCAGTCCGACAGGGGAGGCTGGAAACACCATATATTTT
d_gene: .; j_gene: TRBJ2-7; v_gene: TRBV3-1/TRBV3-2; abundance: .; CDR3aa: CASSQFRTSTDLYEQYF; CDR3nt: TGTGCCAGCAGCCAATTCCGGACATCAACCGATTTATACGAGCAGTACTTC
d_gene: .; j_gene: TRBJ1-1; v_gene: TRBV5-4; abundance: .; CDR3aa: CASSLDPVNTEAFF; CDR3nt: TGTGCCAGCAGCTTGGATCCCGTTAACACTGAAGCTTTCTTT
d_gene: .; j_gene: TRBJ1-1; v_gene: TRBV7-8; abundance: .; CDR3aa: CASSLIGGTGYTEAFF; CDR3nt: TGTGCCAGCAGCTTAATAGGAGGGACGGGTTACACTGAAGCTTTCTTT
d_gene: TRBD1; j_gene: TRBJ1-4; v_gene: TRBV5-1; abundance: .; CDR3aa: CASSLDFTIGTAPEKLFF; CDR3nt: TGCGCCAGCAGCTTGGACTTCACCATCGGGACAGCCCCGGAAAAACTGTTTTTT
d_gene: TRBD1; j_gene: TRBJ1-4; v_gene: TRBV5-6; abundance: .; CDR3aa: CASSGRTGFEKLFF; CDR3nt: TGTGCCAGCAGCGGCCGGACAGGGTTTGAAAAACTGTTTTTT
d_gene: TRBD2; j_gene: TRBJ2-7; v_gene: TRBV5-1; abundance: once; CDR3aa: CASRVAGGPINEQYF; CDR3nt: TGCGCCAGCAGAGTAGCGGGAGGGCCTATCAACGAGCAGTACTTC
d_gene: .; j_gene: TRBJ1-5; v_gene: TRBV6-2/TRBV6-3; abundance: .; CDR3aa: CASSLGENQPQHF; CDR3nt: TGTGCCAGCAGCTTGGGAGAGAATCAGCCCCAGCATTTT
d_gene: .; j_gene: TRBJ1-2; v_gene: TRBV6-6; abundance: .; CDR3aa: CASSTNTFNYGYTF; CDR3nt: TGTGCCAGCAGTACCAATACTTTTAACTATGGCTACACCTTC
d_gene: .; j_gene: TRBJ2-2; v_gene: TRBV5-1; abundance: .; CDR3aa: CASSPDNSGELFF; CDR3nt: TGCGCCAGCAGTCCGGACAATAGTGGGGAGCTGTTTTTT
d_gene: .; j_gene: TRBJ1-2; v_gene: TRBV29-1; abundance: .; CDR3aa: CSVYRVGNYGYTF; CDR3nt: TGCAGCGTTTACAGGGTCGGAAACTATGGCTACACCTTC
d_gene: TRBD2; j_gene: TRBJ2-1; v_gene: TRBV18; abundance: .; CDR3aa: CASSPFTSGVDNEQFF; CDR3nt: TGTGCCAGCTCACCATTTACCAGCGGGGTGGATAATGAGCAGTTCTTC
d_gene: TRBD2; j_gene: TRBJ2-3; v_gene: TRBV15; abundance: .; CDR3aa: CATSKLAGGADTQYF; CDR3nt: TGTGCCACCAGCAAACTAGCGGGAGGTGCAGATACGCAGTATTTT
d_gene: .; j_gene: TRBJ2-5; v_gene: TRBV5-4; abundance: .; CDR3aa: CASSSKLEETQYF; CDR3nt: TGTGCCAGCAGCTCCAAACTAGAAGAGACCCAGTACTTC
d_gene: TRBD1; j_gene: TRBJ1-1; v_gene: TRBV2; abundance: .; CDR3aa: CASSRQTGYTEAFF; CDR3nt: TGTGCCAGCAGTCGACAGACAGGGTACACTGAAGCTTTCTTT
d_gene: TRBD1; j_gene: TRBJ2-5; v_gene: TRBV7-7; abundance: .; CDR3aa: CASSRDRVETQYF; CDR3nt: TGTGCTAGCAGCCGGGACAGGGTTGAGACCCAGTACTTC
d_gene: .; j_gene: TRBJ2-2; v_gene: TRBV9; abundance: .; CDR3aa: CASSVAGSITGELFF; CDR3nt: TGTGCCAGCAGCGTAGCCGGGAGTATAACCGGGGAGCTGTTTTTT
d_gene: .; j_gene: TRBJ2-2; v_gene: TRBV2; abundance: .; CDR3aa: CASRYSGELFF; CDR3nt: TGTGCCAGCAGGTACTCCGGGGAGCTGTTTTTT
d_gene: .; j_gene: TRBJ2-7; v_gene: TRBV28; abundance: .; CDR3aa: CASSSPVREQYF; CDR3nt: TGTGCCAGCAGTTCCCCGGTACGGGAGCAGTACTTC
d_gene: .; j_gene: TRBJ1-4; v_gene: TRBV6-2/TRBV6-3; abundance: .; CDR3aa: CASSYYRVSRAATNEKLFF; CDR3nt: TGTGCCAGCAGTTACTATCGTGTCAGTCGAGCGGCAACTAATGAAAAACTGTTTTTT
d_gene: .; j_gene: TRBJ2-7; v_gene: TRBV6-5; abundance: .; CDR3aa: CASRSFTYEQYF; CDR3nt: TGTGCCAGCAGGAGTTTCACCTACGAGCAGTACTTC
d_gene: TRBD2; j_gene: TRBJ2-1; v_gene: TRBV28; abundance: .; CDR3aa: CASTISGSGSYNEQFF; CDR3nt: TGTGCCAGCACAATAAGTGGTAGCGGGAGTTACAATGAGCAGTTCTTC
d_gene: .; j_gene: TRBJ1-1; v_gene: TRBV19; abundance: .; CDR3aa: CASLFVLSEDTEAFF; CDR3nt: TGTGCCAGTCTGTTTGTCCTTTCTGAGGACACTGAAGCTTTCTTT
d_gene: TRBD2; j_gene: TRBJ2-3; v_gene: TRBV6-4; abundance: .; CDR3aa: CASGFLAGGADTQYF; CDR3nt: TGTGCCAGCGGATTTCTAGCGGGGGGGGCAGATACGCAGTATTTT
d_gene: .; j_gene: TRBJ2-7; v_gene: TRBV7-6; abundance: .; CDR3aa: CASSLGGLSYEQYF; CDR3nt: TGTGCCAGCAGCTTAGGGGGCTTGTCCTACGAGCAGTACTTC
d_gene: TRBD1; j_gene: TRBJ2-6; v_gene: TRBV4-2; abundance: .; CDR3aa: CASSSAGTGISGANVLTF; CDR3nt: TGTGCCAGCAGCTCCGCCGGGACAGGGATCTCTGGGGCCAACGTCCTGACTTTC
d_gene: .; j_gene: TRBJ2-7; v_gene: TRBV18; abundance: .; CDR3aa: CASSQGQVDEQYF; CDR3nt: TGTGCCAGCTCACAGGGGCAAGTTGACGAGCAGTACTTC
d_gene: .; j_gene: TRBJ2-7; v_gene: TRBV19; abundance: .; CDR3aa: CASSPRVLSYEQYF; CDR3nt: TGTGCCAGTAGTCCTCGAGTCCTATCCTACGAGCAGTACTTC
d_gene: .; j_gene: TRBJ1-6; v_gene: TRBV28; abundance: .; CDR3aa: CASNPGAPDSPLHF; CDR3nt: TGTGCCAGCAATCCAGGGGCGCCGGATTCACCCCTCCACTTT
d_gene: TRBD2; j_gene: TRBJ2-1; v_gene: TRBV2; abundance: .; CDR3aa: CASSETPLGGSGSYNEQFF; CDR3nt: TGTGCCAGCAGTGAAACGCCTTTGGGGGGTAGCGGGTCCTACAATGAGCAGTTCTTC
d_gene: TRBD1; j_gene: TRBJ2-7; v_gene: TRBV30; abundance: .; CDR3aa: CAWKGQGDSYEQYF; CDR3nt: TGTGCCTGGAAGGGACAGGGGGATAGCTACGAGCAGTACTTC
d_gene: TRBD2; j_gene: TRBJ2-5; v_gene: TRBV7-3; abundance: .; CDR3aa: CASSLRGSGGLETQYF; CDR3nt: TGTGCCAGCAGCTTAAGGGGCAGCGGGGGGCTTGAGACCCAGTACTTC
d_gene: .; j_gene: TRBJ1-1; v_gene: TRBV11-3; abundance: .; CDR3aa: CASSLNSRWEAFF; CDR3nt: TGTGCCAGCAGCTTAAACTCTAGGTGGGAAGCTTTCTTT
d_gene: TRBD1; j_gene: TRBJ1-1; v_gene: TRBV6-1; abundance: .; CDR3aa: CASSERTGQLNTEAFF; CDR3nt: TGTGCCAGCAGTGAAAGGACAGGGCAGTTGAACACTGAAGCTTTCTTT
d_gene: .; j_gene: TRBJ1-6; v_gene: TRBV27; abundance: .; CDR3aa: CASSLSSGQPSSYNSPLHF; CDR3nt: TGTGCCAGCAGTTTATCATCTGGACAGCCGAGCTCCTATAATTCACCCCTCCACTTT
d_gene: TRBD1; j_gene: TRBJ2-2; v_gene: TRBV7-9; abundance: .; CDR3aa: CASSYRGSTGELFF; CDR3nt: TGTGCCAGCAGTTACAGGGGTTCCACCGGGGAGCTGTTTTTT
d_gene: TRBD2; j_gene: TRBJ2-7; v_gene: TRBV30; abundance: .; CDR3aa: CAWWLATSGDYEQYF; CDR3nt: TGTGCCTGGTGGCTGGCCACTAGCGGGGACTACGAGCAGTACTTC
d_gene: .; j_gene: TRBJ1-1; v_gene: TRBV10-3; abundance: .; CDR3aa: CAITDTTNTEAFF; CDR3nt: TGTGCCATAACGGACACCACGAACACTGAAGCTTTCTTT
d_gene: .; j_gene: TRBJ2-5; v_gene: TRBV29-1; abundance: few; CDR3aa: CSVDRGAETQYF; CDR3nt: TGCAGCGTTGATCGGGGGGCCGAGACCCAGTACTTC
d_gene: TRBD1; j_gene: TRBJ1-5; v_gene: TRBV30; abundance: .; CDR3aa: CAWSSGTGLQPQHF; CDR3nt: TGTGCCTGGAGTTCGGGGACAGGGTTGCAGCCCCAGCATTTT
d_gene: .; j_gene: TRBJ1-3; v_gene: TRBV2; abundance: .; CDR3aa: CASSDRGAPGNTIYF; CDR3nt: TGTGCCAGCAGTGATCGGGGGGCGCCTGGAAACACCATATATTTT
d_gene: .; j_gene: TRBJ1-1; v_gene: TRBV19; abundance: .; CDR3aa: CASSIGTGLDTEAFF; CDR3nt: TGTGCCAGTAGTATAGGAACAGGATTAGACACTGAAGCTTTCTTT
d_gene: .; j_gene: TRBJ1-5; v_gene: TRBV21-1; abundance: .; CDR3aa: CASNPLDRGQPQHF; CDR3nt: TGTGCCAGCAACCCACTGGATCGAGGGCAGCCCCAGCATTTT
d_gene: .; j_gene: TRBJ1-2; v_gene: TRBV6-5; abundance: .; CDR3aa: CASSYGADYGYTF; CDR3nt: TGTGCCAGCAGTTACGGGGCAGACTATGGCTACACCTTC
d_gene: .; j_gene: TRBJ2-1; v_gene: TRBV7-9; abundance: .; CDR3aa: CASSLHGRFEFF; CDR3nt: TGTGCCAGCAGCTTACACGGGAGATTTGAGTTCTTC
d_gene: .; j_gene: TRBJ2-2; v_gene: TRBV19; abundance: .; CDR3aa: CASSREGRRTGELFF; CDR3nt: TGTGCCAGTAGTCGTGAGGGCCGGAGGACCGGGGAGCTGTTTTTT
d_gene: .; j_gene: TRBJ1-1; v_gene: TRBV6-1; abundance: .; CDR3aa: CASSEDMRQENTEAFF; CDR3nt: TGTGCCAGCAGTGAAGATATGAGACAAGAGAACACTGAAGCTTTCTTT
d_gene: TRBD1; j_gene: TRBJ1-5; v_gene: TRBV9; abundance: .; CDR3aa: CASSVGETGVQPQHF; CDR3nt: TGTGCCAGCAGCGTAGGGGAGACAGGGGTTCAGCCCCAGCATTTT
d_gene: .; j_gene: TRBJ1-2; v_gene: TRBV18; abundance: .; CDR3aa: CASSPGSRGADYGYTF; CDR3nt: TGTGCCAGCTCACCGGGGTCGCGGGGCGCCGACTATGGCTACACCTTC
d_gene: TRBD1; j_gene: TRBJ1-2; v_gene: TRBV28; abundance: .; CDR3aa: CASRTPGTANRGYTF; CDR3nt: TGTGCCAGCAGAACCCCTGGGACAGCCAATCGGGGCTACACCTTC
d_gene: TRBD1; j_gene: TRBJ1-2; v_gene: TRBV23-1; abundance: .; CDR3aa: CARYWEPGQATYGYTF; CDR3nt: TGCGCCAGGTATTGGGAACCGGGACAGGCGACATATGGCTACACCTTC
d_gene: TRBD2; j_gene: TRBJ2-7; v_gene: TRBV7-9; abundance: .; CDR3aa: CASSFPFGGRVSYEQYF; CDR3nt: TGTGCCAGCAGCTTCCCCTTCGGCGGGAGGGTCTCCTACGAGCAGTACTTC